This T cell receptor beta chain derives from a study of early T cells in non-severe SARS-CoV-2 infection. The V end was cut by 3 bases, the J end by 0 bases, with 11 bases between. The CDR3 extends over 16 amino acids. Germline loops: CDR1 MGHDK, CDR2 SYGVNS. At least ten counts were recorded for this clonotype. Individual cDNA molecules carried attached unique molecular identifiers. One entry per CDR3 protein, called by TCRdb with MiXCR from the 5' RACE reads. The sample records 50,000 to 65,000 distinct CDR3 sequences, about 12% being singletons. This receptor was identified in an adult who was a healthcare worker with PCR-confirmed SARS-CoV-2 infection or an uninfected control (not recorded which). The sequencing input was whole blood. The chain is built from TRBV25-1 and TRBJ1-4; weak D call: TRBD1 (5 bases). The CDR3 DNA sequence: TGTGCCAGCAGTGACCCGTCAGGGACAACTAATGAAAAACTGTTTTTT. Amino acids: CASSDPSGTTNEKLFF.